The clone carrying this T cell receptor beta chain showed up just a few times. The data were taken from a study of response to subunit inactivated influenza vaccine. TCRdb analysed the RT-PCR reads with MiXCR anew, one entry per CDR3 protein. Of about 540,000 distinct CDR3 sequences in the sample, around 25% were seen once. The CDR3 consists of 13 residues. V was trimmed by 5 bases and J by 8 bases, leaving 13 bases between them. Per the germline V gene, CDR1 is SGHTA and CDR2 is FQGNSA. The same data also contributed to another study, on T cells expressing NK-cell markers. From that paper: Scientists made TCR beta cDNA using 5'RACE template switching with UMIs. Eight donors were sequenced, of whom seven were HCMV-seropositive, while the remaining one was HCMV-seronegative. Several of the experiments relied on an anti-gamma-delta TCR antibody so that only alpha-beta TCR T cells were sorted. Six or seven donors showed dominant NKG2C+ clonotypes comprising roughly 1.0-7.5% of their CD8+ T cells.

This chain joins TRBV7-2 and TRBJ2-4; a weak D match, TRBD1 (6 bases). Sequencing was performed on CD4+ T cells sorted from PBMCs, taken approximately 12 days after vaccination. The clonotype originates from a man aged 50 or older who received an inactivated influenza vaccine. CDR3 amino acids: CASSLVAGDIQYF. The CDR3 nucleotides read TGTGCCAGCAGCCTAGTGGCAGGGGACATTCAGTACTTC.